A single sample gave rise to the 24 T cell receptor beta chains below, sequenced in a study of blood T cells in healthy people across ages. Next came a second PCR, run for about 7 to 12 cycles, which used a sample-barcoded 5' primer along with a J-beta primer mix. TCRdb processed the 5' RACE reads anew with MiXCR; each CDR3 protein has one entry. The sample consists of about 970,000 distinct CDR3 sequences, roughly half of them appearing once. Material for sequencing was blood. These receptors all come from a woman aged 60-70 years in good health.

The chain links TRBV7-9 to TRBJ2-7; D might be TRBD1 (6 bases). This CDR3 is built from 15 residues. Germline V lookup: CDR1 SEHNR, CDR2 FQNEAQ (reference sequence). The V end was cut by 7 bases, the J end by 2 bases, with 18 bases between. CDR3 amino acids: CASIKTGPITYEQYF. CDR3 DNA sequence: TGTGCCAGCATAAAAACAGGGCCCATCACCTACGAGCAGTACTTC.

This chain joins TRBV9 and TRBJ2-7; 7 bases are shared with TRBD2. V dropped 2 bases and J dropped 7; count of bases not matched to a gene: 9. The CDR3 spans 14 residues. Germline V gene lookup returns CDR1 SGDLS and CDR2 YYNGEE. Here the CDR3 reads CASSVQAGPKEQYF. The CDR3 DNA reads TGTGCCAGCAGCGTTCAAGCGGGACCGAAAGAGCAGTACTTC.

The V gene is TRBV7-8, the J gene TRBJ2-7; TRBD2 matches at 13 bases. Germline V gives CDR1 SGHVS, CDR2 FQNEAQ. The CDR3 has 17 residues. V was clipped by 4 bases and J by 2 bases; unmatched bases: 8. CDR3 sequence (DNA): TGTGCCAGCAGCTGGACTAGCGGGGGCATCGTCGCCTACGAGCAGTACTTC. Amino acid sequence: CASSWTSGGIVAYEQYF.

Ten or more counts support this clonotype. The rearrangement links TRBV12-3 or TRBV12-4 to TRBJ2-7; TRBD2 is a possible D gene (5 bases). The length of the CDR3 is 15 residues. The ends were cut back, 5 bases at V and 1 base at J, with 15 bases in the middle. The CDR3 reads CASSQISEISYEQYF. The DNA for the CDR3 is TGTGCCAGCAGTCAGATTAGCGAAATATCCTACGAGCAGTACTTC.

This clonotype was detected a few times. J is TRBJ2-7 and V is TRBV27; 8 bases match TRBD2. The CDR3 spans 14 residues. The V and J ends lost 1 base and 4 bases, in that order; junction bases with no gene match: 3. Germline V lookup: CDR1 MNHEY, CDR2 SMNVEV (reference sequence). The chain's CDR3 is CASSLLGGGYEQYF. The DNA of the CDR3 is TGTGCCAGCAGTTTATTAGGCGGGGGGTACGAGCAGTACTTC.

About this clonotype itself: Sequence at one end of the junction differs from germline and may be a read error. The genes are TRBV4-1 and TRBJ2-7; TRBD1 matches 7 bases. This CDR3 region has 15 residues. Per germline, CDR1 MGHRA and CDR2 YSYEKL. CDR3 in amino acids: CASSQVEGATYERYF. CDR3 nucleotides: TGCGCCAGCAGCCAAGTTGAGGGGGCAACCTACGAGCGGTACTTC.

The V call is TRBV6-2 or TRBV6-3, the J call TRBJ1-1; D gene unclear. Germline V gives CDR1 MNHEY, CDR2 SVGEGT. The CDR3 has 12 residues. V was pared by 8 bases and J by 5 bases, with 12 bases between. The CDR3 region has the DNA TGTGCCAGCTCAACCCGGGGAACTGAAGCTTTCTTT. Translating gives CASSTRGTEAFF.

The rearrangement joins TRBV4-1 to TRBJ1-5; no reliable D call. The CDR3 extends over 17 amino acids. Germline loops: CDR1 MGHRA, CDR2 YSYEKL. V gave up 1 base and J gave up 1 base, with 14 bases separating them. The CDR3 DNA reads as TGCGCCAGCAGCCAAGGAGATCGGTCGTGGAGCAATCAGCCCCAGCATTTT. It is translated as CASSQGDRSWSNQPQHF.

The sample holds a few counts of this clonotype. V gene TRBV7-9 combines with J gene TRBJ1-2; TRBD1 agrees at 7 bases. Germline lookup yields CDR1 SEHNR and CDR2 FQNEAQ (reference sequence). The CDR3 is made up of 15 amino acids. The V and J ends lost 5 bases and 6 bases, in that order; junction bases with no gene match: 12. For the CDR3, the DNA is TGTGCCAGCAGCACCACCCACGACAGGGCCCATGGCTACACCTTC. It specifies CASSTTHDRAHGYTF.

Concerning this clonotype itself: An end of the junction differs from the germline gene, which may be a read error. The chain joins TRBV6-5 to TRBJ2-1, with D possibly being TRBD1 (6 bases). From germline, CDR1 is MNHEY and CDR2 SVGAGI. This CDR3 region has 17 residues. This CDR3 is CASNYSQTGLSYNEQFF. The DNA of the CDR3 is TGTGCCAGCAATTACAGTCAGACAGGACTCTCCTACAATGAGCAGTTCTTC.

This clonotype was observed a few times. V is TRBV11-2 and J is TRBJ2-5; 13 nucleotides match TRBD2. The length of the CDR3 is 16 residues. The germline gives CDR1 SGHAT, CDR2 FQNNGV. With V trimmed by 5 bases and J by 1 base, 4 bases remained unmatched. The CDR3 region has the DNA TGTGCCAGCAGCCACGGGACTAGCGGGACCCAAGAGACCCAGTACTTC. Its translation is CASSHGTSGTQETQYF.

The chain employs TRBV12-3 or TRBV12-4 and TRBJ2-4; D unclear. This CDR3 is 14 amino acids long. The V gene lost 11 bases and the J gene lost 0 bases, with 14 bases spanning the gap. The CDR3 DNA follows: TGTGCCGTTACAAGGCGTCTAGCCAAAAACATTCAGTACTTC. This sequence encodes CAVTRRLAKNIQYF.

This clonotype was recorded many times. The chain combines TRBV12-3 or TRBV12-4 with TRBJ1-5; TRBD1 is a possible D gene (5 bases). This CDR3 is built from 15 residues. V lost 0 bases, J lost 7 bases, and 13 bases lay in between. The CDR3, as DNA: TGTGCCAGCAGTTTAGCCCTACAGGTAGACCAGCCCCAGCATTTT. Its translation is CASSLALQVDQPQHF.

V and J are TRBV13 and TRBJ2-4, with 7 bases aligning to TRBD2. The J call may be faulty, since TRBJ2-7 better matches the DNA end. Germline V gene data show CDR1 as PRHDT and CDR2 as FYEKMQ (reference sequence). The CDR3 is 16 amino acids. DNA for the CDR3: TGTGCCAGCAGCTTAGGCCTTAGCGGGCTTTCCTACGAGCAGTACTTC. As protein: CASSLGLSGLSYEQYF.

With respect to this clonotype: This may stem from a read error, because a much larger clone lies one nucleotide away. The CDR3 loop reads CSVEASGDTQYF. The DNA for the CDR3 is TGCAGCGTTGAGGCAAGTGGGGATACGCAGTATTTT. This chain joins TRBV29-1 and TRBJ2-3, with no clear D. Trimming pared 3 bases from V and 6 bases from J, leaving 10 bases between. CDR1 SQVTM and CDR2 ANQGSEA come from the germline V gene. This CDR3 region has 12 residues.

This clonotype was seen a handful of times. The rearrangement joins TRBV12-3 or TRBV12-4 to TRBJ2-1; the D call may be TRBD1 or TRBD2 (5 bases each). The CDR3 loop spans 14 amino acids. Trimming pared 2 bases from V and 6 bases from J, leaving 11 bases between. The DNA for the CDR3 is TGTGCCAGCAGTTTAACGGGGACCCTCAATGAGCAGTTCTTC. Amino acids: CASSLTGTLNEQFF.

The chain carries TRBV10-3 and TRBJ1-2; 7 bases are a match to TRBD1. CDR1 is ENHRY and CDR2 is SYGVKD in the germline V gene. The junction had 2 bases not matched to a gene; V was cut back by 5 bases and J by 2 bases. The CDR3 runs 13 residues. Here the CDR3 DNA reads TGTGCCATCAGTTTGACAGGGAACTATGGCTACACCTTC. Translated, it gives CAISLTGNYGYTF.

The genes are TRBV20-1 and TRBJ2-3; D possibly corresponds to TRBD1 (5 bases). Germline assignment: CDR1 DFQATT and CDR2 SNEGSKA (reference sequence). The CDR3 loop spans 13 amino acids. V was shortened by 8 bases and J by 2 bases, with 14 bases between the two germline ends. The CDR3 spells CSKTETPTDTQYF. The CDR3 DNA reads TGCAGTAAGACAGAGACACCCACAGATACGCAGTATTTT.

For this clonotype: One end of the junction is discordant with germline, which a read error may explain. The rearrangement joins TRBV5-6 to TRBJ2-3; the match to TRBD2 covers 10 bases. CDR3 length equals 16 residues. CDR1 is SGHDT, CDR2 YYEEEE, per germline. Here the CDR3 reads CASRFSGRRSTDTQYF. In DNA, the CDR3 is TGTGCCAGCCGCTTTAGCGGGAGGCGTTCCACAGATACGCAGTATTTT.

The table lists this clonotype with a few counts. V and J are TRBV28 and TRBJ2-3; 11 positions agree with TRBD2. The V and J ends lost 6 bases and 5 bases, in that order; junction bases with no gene match: 7. CDR1 is MDHEN, CDR2 SYDVKM, per germline. The CDR3 is 15 amino acids. CDR3 sequence: CASRLLAGEVDTQYF. The DNA of the CDR3 is TGTGCCAGCAGACTACTAGCGGGAGAGGTAGATACGCAGTATTTT.

The chain is built from TRBV11-2 and TRBJ2-7, with TRBD2 matching over 8 bases. The V gene end was trimmed by 2 bases and the J gene end by 3 bases; junction bases not matched to a gene: 6. The CDR3 covers 15 residues. Germline V CDR1 and CDR2: SGHAT, FQNNGV. CDR3 in amino acids: CASSLRAGGLYEQYF. The CDR3, as DNA: TGTGCCAGCAGCTTAAGGGCGGGAGGCCTCTACGAGCAGTACTTC.

Comments on this clonotype: One base away lies a much larger clone, so this may be a sequencing read error. This chain connects TRBV18 to TRBJ2-5; 7 positions agree with TRBD2. The end of the DNA fits TRBJ2-7 better, so the J call may be wrong. The CDR3 is 13 residues long. The germline V gene has CDR1 KGHSH and CDR2 LQKENI. CDR3 protein: CASSAGVLDEQYF. The CDR3 DNA reads as TGTGCCAGCTCAGCGGGGGTACTGGACGAGCAGTACTTC.

The CDR3 spells CASSSPPADTQYF. CDR3 nucleotide sequence: TGTGCCAGCAGTTCCCCCCCCGCAGATACGCAGTATTTT. The genes are TRBV6-1 and TRBJ2-3; D uncertain. Deletions cut 5 bases from V and 4 bases from J, with 10 bases between. This CDR3 comprises 13 residues. Germline V gene sequence: CDR1 MNHNS, CDR2 SASEGT.

This clonotype was seen ten or more times. At one boundary the junction diverges from the germline segment, which might be a read error. The chain employs TRBV4-3 and TRBJ2-3, with 9 bases fitting TRBD2. The CDR3 is 15 amino acids. CDR1 LGHNA and CDR2 YSLEER come from the germline V gene. In DNA, the CDR3 is TGTGCCAGCAGCCAGACTAGCGGTAGCACAGATACGCAGTATTTT. Its protein is CASSQTSGSTDTQYF.